This note documents a single T cell receptor (beta chain) sequence. Data came from immunoSEQ multiplex PCR; TCRdb stores just in-frame clones and leaves some out. Counted here are 100,000 to 150,000 clones, approximately 74% occurring once; the ten biggest clones make up 4.5% to 6%. The trim removed 4 bases at V and 0 bases at J, leaving 3 bases unmatched. The CDR3 length is 15 residues. Germline V CDR1 and CDR2: SNHLY, FYNNEI. This specimen comes from a study of blood T cell repertoires in COVID-19. Sample: peripheral blood. This clonotype was sampled from an elderly man with COVID-19, enrolled during active disease. The chain carries TRBV2 and TRBJ1-5; 7 bases align to TRBD1. CDR3 bases: TGTGCCAGCAGTGCACAGGGGACTAGCAATCAGCCCCAGCATTTT. Amino acid sequence: CASSAQGTSNQPQHF. Full variable domain (remainder filled in from reference TRBV2 and TRBJ1-5): EPEVTQTPSHQVTQMGQEVILRCVPISNHLYFYWYRQILGQKVEFLVSFYNNEISEKSEIFDDQFSVERPDGSNFTLKIRSTKLEDSAMYFCASSAQGTSNQPQHFGDGTRLSIL.